Each of the 6 T cell receptor beta chains below was sequenced from the same sample in a study of response to subunit inactivated influenza vaccine. MiXCR was run by TCRdb on the RT-PCR reads, yielding one entry per CDR3 protein. Found here are some 300,000 distinct CDR3 sequences, about 20% of them singletons; the top ten hold 10% to 13%. The sample here was PBMCs from blood, taken 21 months after vaccination. The origin of the receptors is a man aged 50 to 75 who received an inactivated influenza vaccine.

This clonotype was seen a handful of times. The rearrangement uses TRBV5-5 and TRBJ2-2, with D perhaps matching TRBD2 (5 bases). The V gene's germline CDR1 is SGHKS and CDR2 YYEKEE (reference sequence). The CDR3 consists of 14 residues. V dropped 0 bases and J dropped 7 bases, with 10 bases sitting between them. This chain's CDR3 is CASSLGLWGGELFF. CDR3 in DNA: TGTGCCAGCAGCTTGGGACTATGGGGCGGGGAGCTGTTTTTT.

This clonotype appeared many times. This sequence joins TRBV4-2 and TRBJ2-3; 11 bases agree with TRBD2. V was pared by 5 bases and J by 6 bases, with 10 bases of the junction left unmatched. From germline, CDR1 is LGHNA and CDR2 YNFKEQ. The CDR3 length is 16 residues. The CDR3 DNA is TGTGCCAGCAGCAAGGAGGGGACTAGCGGTCGCGATACGCAGTATTTT. This codes for CASSKEGTSGRDTQYF.

This clonotype occurred a few times. V usage is TRBV10-3 and J usage is TRBJ1-5, with TRBD1 matching over 7 bases. The germline gives CDR1 ENHRY, CDR2 SYGVKD. J was trimmed by 1 base and V by 3 bases; bases with no gene match: 3. The CDR3 is made up of 15 amino acids. This CDR3 is CAISESTGSNQPQHF. The CDR3 nucleotides are TGTGCCATCAGTGAATCGACAGGGAGCAATCAGCCCCAGCATTTT.

V is TRBV3-1 and J is TRBJ2-7; no definite D call. The V and J ends lost 1 base and 12 bases respectively, with 19 bases between them. The CDR3 is 14 amino acids. Germline CDR1 is LGHDT and CDR2 is YNNKEL (reference sequence). The CDR3 coding sequence is TGTGCCAGCAGCCAAGGACCCCTCTCCAATACTCTGTACTTC. It encodes CASSQGPLSNTLYF.

V gene TRBV19 combines with J gene TRBJ2-5; 7 bases line up with TRBD1. V lost 6 bases, J lost 4 bases, and 5 bases stayed unmatched. CDR1 and CDR2 from the germline V gene are LNHDA and SQIVND (reference sequence). There are 13 residues in the CDR3. The CDR3 DNA reads TGTGCCAGTAGAGGAAGGACAGGAGAGACCCAGTACTTC. Protein sequence: CASRGRTGETQYF.

The rearrangement uses TRBV14 and TRBJ2-1; 7 bases agree with TRBD2. The length of the CDR3 is 16 residues. V lost 4 bases and J lost 6; bases outside the gene matches: 12. Germline CDR1 reads SGHDN; CDR2 reads FVKESK. DNA of the CDR3: TGTGCCAGCAGCCCGGAGGTCGGGAGGATCGGCAATGAGCAGTTCTTC. Translated: CASSPEVGRIGNEQFF.